This T cell receptor (beta chain) was recovered during a study of shared clonotypes between healthy human individuals. Study-wide results and caveats: Against clonotypes common to all four donors, non-shared ones had lower generation probabilities. A small donor pool kept down the genetic and exposure-history diversity that was represented.

Naive CD8 cells comprised CD45RO-negative, CCR7-positively selected cells, excluding terminally differentiated effector memory CD45RA+ cells. With 0 bases removed from V and 8 bases from J, the gap between germline ends came to 7 bases. The CDR3 runs 11 residues. Germline V gene lookup returns CDR1 DFQATT and CDR2 SNEGSKA (reference sequence). In the source study's methods: Junction-only sequences without quality scores were provided by ImmunoSEQ, so filtering was different. Measured with immunoSEQ multiplex PCR; TCRdb has only the in-frame clones, and not every one. D and trimming were read from the DNA, whereas the V and J calls and clone size are those reported in that table. The table has over 750,000 clones, about 96% seen once; the top ten hold around 0.21%. Turning to this clone: What it binds is unknown.

This chain joins TRBV20-1 and TRBJ1-2; D ambiguous. This receptor was identified in a man aged 25 to 40 in good health. The sample taken for sequencing was naive CD8+ T cells sorted from blood. The CDR3 DNA reads TGCAGTGCTAGAGAAGAGGGCGGCTACACCTTC. The encoded protein is CSAREEGGYTF.